This passage covers 27 T cell receptor beta chains from one sample sequenced in a study of T cells in Graves' hyperthyroidism and ophthalmopathy. RNA transcripts served as the template for amplifying TCR beta CDR3 regions. The primer set for the first-round RT-PCR of the TCR CDR3 was HTBI. In TCRdb, the multiplex PCR reads were re-called with MiXCR into one record per CDR3 protein. The repertoire consists of more than 300,000 distinct CDR3 sequences, with 18% occurring once and the leading ten covering around two fifths. The sequenced sample was blood. Source of these receptors: a man in his late teens or twenties with Graves' ophthalmopathy.

This clonotype was detected many times. The V and J genes are TRBV28 and TRBJ1-1, with D perhaps matching TRBD1 (5 bases). The CDR3 contains 14 residues. Per the germline V gene, CDR1 is MDHEN and CDR2 is SYDVKM. Trimming cost V 6 bases and J 11 bases, with 22 bases left between them. The CDR3 DNA sequence: TGTGCCAGCAGAACCCCGGTCGGGGCCAAGGGGGCTTTCTTT. Amino acids: CASRTPVGAKGAFF.

This clonotype was recorded once. V is TRBV20-1 and J is TRBJ2-2; 8 bases are a match to TRBD1. V gave up 5 bases and J gave up 3 bases; unmatched junction bases: 8. Germline-derived CDR1 and CDR2 are DFQATT and SNEGSKA (reference sequence). This CDR3 region has 15 residues. The CDR3 nucleotides are TGCAGTGCTCCCGGGACAGGACAGGACACCGGGGAGCTGTTTTTT. Residues: CSAPGTGQDTGELFF.

Comments on this clonotype: A single base separates this from a much larger clone, so it may be a read error. The CDR3 protein is CASSLAPQNYGYTF. The CDR3 nucleotides read TGTGCCAGCAGCTTAGCCCCCCAGAACTATGGCTACACCTTC. The V and J genes are TRBV7-9 and TRBJ1-2; the D is unclear. The ends were cut back, 0 bases at V and 2 bases at J, with 7 bases in the middle. In germline, CDR1 is SEHNR, CDR2 FQNEAQ (reference sequence). The CDR3 sequence is 14 residues long.

This clonotype was seen more than once but under ten times. The V call is TRBV7-9, the J call TRBJ1-3, with D possibly being TRBD1 (6 bases). The V and J ends lost 7 bases and 0 bases respectively, with 13 bases between them. The CDR3 runs to 15 residues. Germline V gene data show CDR1 as SEHNR and CDR2 as FQNEAQ (reference sequence). CDR3 nucleotide sequence: TGTGCCAGCACGTTAGGACAGTTCTCTGGAAACACCATATATTTT. Encoded protein: CASTLGQFSGNTIYF.

The table lists this clonotype with many counts. V gene TRBV20-1 combines with J gene TRBJ2-1, with D maybe TRBD1 (7 bases). The CDR3 has 15 residues. Germline V gene data show CDR1 as DFQATT and CDR2 as SNEGSKA (reference sequence). V was pared by 0 bases and J by 6 bases, with 15 bases between. CDR3 residues: CSARDGQGGGNEQFF. As DNA, the CDR3 is TGCAGTGCTAGAGATGGCCAGGGGGGTGGCAATGAGCAGTTCTTC.

The J gene is TRBJ2-2, the V gene TRBV2; perhaps TRBD2 as D (7 bases). From germline, CDR1 is SNHLY and CDR2 FYNNEI. The CDR3 has 12 amino acids. With 11 bases removed from V and 5 bases from J, the gap between germline ends came to 12 bases. In nucleotides, the CDR3 is TGTGCCGGGGAGGGGGGGACCGGGGAGCTGTTTTTT. It is translated as CAGEGGTGELFF.

This clonotype has just a few counts. The genes are TRBV20-1 and TRBJ1-2; 9 nucleotides line up with TRBD1. The V gene's germline CDR1 is DFQATT and CDR2 SNEGSKA (reference sequence). Unmatched junction bases numbered 7, after V lost 7 bases and J lost 4 bases. The CDR3 spans 13 residues. CDR3 loop: CSERDRDGYGYTF. CDR3 DNA: TGCAGTGAACGGGACAGGGACGGCTATGGCTACACCTTC.

This clonotype has just a few counts. The CDR3 is CASSQDSRGPYEQYF. The DNA of the CDR3 is TGTGCCAGCAGCCAAGATTCTCGGGGCCCCTACGAGCAGTACTTC. The chain has TRBV14 and TRBJ2-7; tentatively, D is TRBD1 or TRBD2 (5 bases each). The CDR3 has 15 residues. The V gene lost 0 bases and the J gene lost 2 bases, with 11 bases spanning the gap. Germline CDR1 SGHDN, CDR2 FVKESK.

This clonotype showed up just a few times. The V gene is TRBV10-2, the J gene TRBJ2-7; 8 nucleotides line up with TRBD2. With V trimmed by 2 bases and J by 0 bases, 3 bases remained unmatched. Germline-derived CDR1 and CDR2 are WSHSY and SAAADI. The CDR3 spans 15 residues. In nucleotides, the CDR3 is TGCGCCAGCAGTGAGCGGGGGGGGCGCTCCTACGAGCAGTACTTC. Protein sequence: CASSERGGRSYEQYF.

The V and J genes are TRBV4-1 and TRBJ1-5; D gene ambiguous. The CDR3 is made up of 15 amino acids. Germline V gene data show CDR1 as MGHRA and CDR2 as YSYEKL. V lost 3 bases and J 10 bases, leaving 19 bases between the germline ends. This CDR3 is CASSQNGPAQGPQHF. The CDR3 DNA follows: TGCGCCAGCAGCCAGAATGGGCCAGCCCAAGGCCCCCAGCATTTT.

This sequence joins TRBV2 and TRBJ1-1, with 9 positions matching TRBD1. Germline V gene sequence: CDR1 SNHLY, CDR2 FYNNEI. The CDR3 sequence is 14 residues long. V lost 6 bases and J lost 5; bases outside the gene matches: 7. The CDR3 DNA reads TGTGCCAGCAGAGCCGGGACAGGGTGGACTGAAGCTTTCTTT. Its protein is CASRAGTGWTEAFF.

In this sample, this clonotype turned up many times. CDR3 in DNA: TGTGCCAGCAGTCCCTCGGGGGGTCGGAATGAGCAGTTCTTC. This sequence encodes CASSPSGGRNEQFF. The V call is TRBV2, the J call TRBJ2-1; 7 positions agree with TRBD2. After removal of 5 bases from V and 7 bases from J, the junction contained 8 bases not matched to a gene. Germline V gene lookup returns CDR1 SNHLY and CDR2 FYNNEI. The CDR3 has 14 residues.

In its sample, this clonotype was seen many times. The rearrangement links TRBV5-1 to TRBJ2-2; 8 nucleotides match TRBD2. With V trimmed by 3 bases and J by 10 bases, 8 bases remained unmatched. This CDR3 has 14 amino acids. Germline lookup yields CDR1 SGHRS and CDR2 YFSETQ. CDR3 DNA: TGCGCCAGCAGCTACGGGGGGGGGTCCGAGGAGCTGTTTTTT. Protein sequence: CASSYGGGSEELFF.

This clonotype was detected many times. This sequence joins TRBV2 and TRBJ1-1; D is unclear. The V gene lost 3 bases and the J gene lost 5 bases, with 13 bases spanning the gap. The germline V gene has CDR1 SNHLY and CDR2 FYNNEI. The CDR3 runs 14 residues. CDR3 residues: CASSDEGIITEAFF. CDR3 sequence (DNA): TGTGCCAGCAGTGACGAGGGAATCATAACTGAAGCTTTCTTT.

This clonotype has a handful of counts. The chain has TRBV19 and TRBJ2-3; D is unresolved. Germline V gene lookup returns CDR1 LNHDA and CDR2 SQIVND (reference sequence). CDR3 size: 13 residues. Trimming stripped 10 bases from V and 1 base from J, with 12 bases between. The CDR3 reads CATRLTGTDTQYF. The CDR3 nucleotides read TGTGCCACCAGACTGACGGGCACAGATACGCAGTATTTT.

A few counts support this clonotype. This may stem from a read error, because a much larger clone lies one nucleotide away. The rearrangement links TRBV11-2 to TRBJ2-7, with 7 bases that match TRBD2. The CDR3 covers 14 residues. CDR1 is SGHAT, CDR2 FQNNGV, per germline. Trimming took 6 bases from V and 3 from J; bases not matched to a gene: 8. In nucleotides, the CDR3 is TGTGCCAGCAGGGTTGTTGCGGGGGACTACGAGCAGTACTTC. Translation gives CASRVVAGDYEQYF.

This clonotype was counted at least ten times. The J gene is TRBJ2-7, the V gene TRBV20-1; 12 nucleotides match TRBD2. Looked up from germline, CDR1 is DFQATT and CDR2 is SNEGSKA (reference sequence). The CDR3 consists of 14 residues. Trimming cost V 1 base and J 2 bases; bases outside gene matches: 0. CDR3 in amino acids: CSARGTSGTYEQYF. CDR3 nucleotides: TGCAGTGCTAGAGGGACTAGCGGGACCTACGAGCAGTACTTC.

This clonotype was recorded at least ten times. The V call is TRBV12-3 or TRBV12-4, the J call TRBJ1-2; 8 nucleotides agree with TRBD1. This CDR3 contains 14 residues. J gave up 7 bases and V 6 bases, and 10 bases lay outside the gene matches. CDR3 protein: CASSRTGLTFGYTF. CDR3 nucleotides: TGTGCCAGCAGCCGGACAGGGCTTACATTTGGCTACACCTTC.

V and J are TRBV19 and TRBJ1-3; unclear D gene. The CDR3 has 15 residues. Germline lookup yields CDR1 LNHDA and CDR2 SQIVND (reference sequence). Trimming left V 3 bases short and J 4 bases short, with 13 bases between. CDR3 amino acids: CASSIPTGLGNTIYF. DNA for the CDR3: TGTGCCAGTAGTATTCCGACGGGGTTGGGAAACACCATATATTTT.

This sequence joins TRBV3-1 and TRBJ2-1; possibly TRBD2 for D (6 bases). From germline, CDR1 is LGHDT and CDR2 YNNKEL (reference sequence). V was clipped by 4 bases and J by 0 bases, with 16 bases between them. The CDR3 has 17 residues. The DNA for the CDR3 is TGTGCCAGCAGCCCCCTCAGGACTACTAGCTCCTACAATGAGCAGTTCTTC. Encoded protein: CASSPLRTTSSYNEQFF.

In regard to this clonotype: One base away lies a much larger clone, so this may be a sequencing read error. The V and J genes are TRBV28 and TRBJ2-5; D assignment may be TRBD1 or TRBD2 (5 bases each). CDR3 length: 15 amino acids. Germline assignment: CDR1 MDHEN and CDR2 SYDVKM. The chain's CDR3 is CASSVGTANQETQHF. Here the CDR3 DNA reads TGTGCCAGCAGTGTGGGGACCGCGAATCAAGAGACCCAGCACTTC.

This clonotype was seen repeatedly, ten times or more. This chain connects TRBV7-9 to TRBJ1-2; no firm D call. Germline-derived CDR1 and CDR2 are SEHNR and FQNEAQ (reference sequence). This CDR3 is 14 amino acids long. V lost 3 bases to trimming and J lost 3 bases, with 11 bases between them. The CDR3 loop is CASSFGQDHYGYTF. For the CDR3, the DNA is TGTGCCAGCAGCTTCGGTCAGGACCACTATGGCTACACCTTC.

This sequence joins TRBV14 and TRBJ2-2; TRBD2 is a possible D gene (7 bases). The V and J ends lost 3 bases and 0 bases respectively, with 17 bases between them. Germline V lookup: CDR1 SGHDN, CDR2 FVKESK. The CDR3 is 18 amino acids. DNA of the CDR3: TGTGCCAGCAGCCACGGCCAAGGGGGGGGTGCGAACACCGGGGAGCTGTTTTTT. It translates to CASSHGQGGGANTGELFF.

Only a few counts were recorded for this clonotype. V gene TRBV7-9 combines with J gene TRBJ1-2, with D perhaps matching TRBD1 (5 bases). The length of the CDR3 is 11 residues. The V gene lost 8 bases and the J gene lost 8 bases, with 12 bases spanning the gap. Germline values: CDR1 SEHNR, CDR2 FQNEAQ (reference sequence). The CDR3 region is CASFGGGGYTF. Here the CDR3 DNA reads TGTGCCAGCTTCGGTGGGGGAGGCTACACCTTC.

The V call is TRBV19, the J call TRBJ2-7; either TRBD1 or TRBD2 may fit D (6 bases each). Germline CDR1 is LNHDA and CDR2 is SQIVND (reference sequence). Deletions cut 5 bases from V and 4 bases from J, with 18 bases between. This CDR3 has 15 residues. CDR3 nucleotide sequence: TGTGCCAGTAGTTCGGGGGCCCGAAGCTGGTACGAGCAGTACTTC. Amino acids: CASSSGARSWYEQYF.

This clonotype has only a few counts. The chain employs TRBV6-1 and TRBJ2-1, with no clear D. CDR3 length equals 12 residues. V was cut by 6 bases and J by 4 bases, with 7 bases left in between. The germline gives CDR1 MNHNS, CDR2 SASEGT. The CDR3 nucleotides read TGTGCCAGCAGCCAAAAATACAATGAGCAGTTCTTC. Its translation is CASSQKYNEQFF.

The rearrangement links TRBV6-1 to TRBJ2-7; 8 bases are shared with TRBD2. The germline CDR1 and CDR2 sequences are MNHNS and SASEGT. Trimming cost V 7 bases and J 3 bases; bases outside gene matches: 8. CDR3 length equals 14 residues. The CDR3 here is CASKVAGGFYEQYF. CDR3 in DNA: TGTGCCAGCAAGGTTGCGGGGGGATTCTACGAGCAGTACTTC.